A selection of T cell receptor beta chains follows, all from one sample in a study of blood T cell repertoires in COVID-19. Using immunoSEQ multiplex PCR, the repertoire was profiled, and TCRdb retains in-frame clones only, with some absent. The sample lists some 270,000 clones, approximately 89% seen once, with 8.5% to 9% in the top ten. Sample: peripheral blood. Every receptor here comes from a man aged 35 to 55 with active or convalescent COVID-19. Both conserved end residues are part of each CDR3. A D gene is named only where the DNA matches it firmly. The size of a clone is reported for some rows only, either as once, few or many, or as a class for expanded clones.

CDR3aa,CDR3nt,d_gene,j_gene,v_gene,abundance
CASSPGWGGRTDTQYF,TGTGCCAGCAGCCCAGGGTGGGGTGGGAGGACAGATACGCAGTATTTT,.,TRBJ2-3,TRBV3-1/TRBV3-2,.
CASSPTTQSENTEAFF,TGTGCCAGCTCGCCGACAACCCAATCGGAAAACACTGAAGCTTTCTTT,.,TRBJ1-1,TRBV18,.
CASSLGSGQTYNEQFF,TGCGCCAGCAGCTTGGGATCGGGACAGACCTACAATGAGCAGTTCTTC,TRBD1,TRBJ2-1,TRBV5-1,.
CASSLSPTAVNEQFF,TGCGCCAGCAGCTTGTCACCCACCGCGGTCAATGAGCAGTTCTTC,.,TRBJ2-1,TRBV5-1,.
CASSQGSGAYEQYF,TGTGCCAGCAGCCAAGGTTCCGGGGCCTACGAGCAGTACTTC,.,TRBJ2-7,TRBV3-1/TRBV3-2,.
CASSAPGTYLNEQFF,TGTGCCAGCAGCGCCCCCGGGACTTATCTCAATGAGCAGTTCTTC,.,TRBJ2-1,TRBV9,.
CASNFGEAGTQYF,TGTGCCAGCAACTTCGGGGAAGCGGGGACCCAGTACTTC,.,TRBJ2-5,TRBV12-3/TRBV12-4,once
CASSAAGGYEQYF,TGTGCCAGCAGCGCCGCGGGGGGGTACGAGCAGTACTTC,TRBD2,TRBJ2-7,TRBV7-6,.
CASSLSSTNEKLFF,TGTGCCAGTAGCCTCTCCTCAACTAATGAAAAACTGTTTTTT,.,TRBJ1-4,TRBV19,.
CASHPARTNEKLFF,TGTGCCAGTCATCCCGCCCGGACTAATGAAAAACTGTTTTTT,.,TRBJ1-4,TRBV2,.
CASSQGPTSGFGYTF,TGTGCCAGCAGCCAAGGTCCCACATCAGGTTTTGGCTACACCTTC,.,TRBJ1-2,TRBV3-1/TRBV3-2,few
CASTTDRAYSPLHF,TGTGCCAGCACCACGGACAGGGCATATTCACCCCTCCACTTT,TRBD1,TRBJ1-6,TRBV28,.
CASSQDIAGGPGEQYF,TGCGCCAGCAGCCAAGATATAGCGGGAGGGCCCGGCGAGCAGTACTTC,TRBD2,TRBJ2-7,TRBV4-1,.
CASSLWDRGITEAFF,TGTGCCAGCAGCTTATGGGACAGGGGGATAACTGAAGCTTTCTTT,TRBD1,TRBJ1-1,TRBV7-3,.
CASSERTVGRGADTEAFF,TGTGCCAGCAGTGAAAGAACAGTGGGCAGGGGCGCGGACACTGAAGCTTTCTTT,.,TRBJ1-1,TRBV6-1,.
CASSLAGLSNQPQHF,TGTGCCAGCAGCTTGGCGGGTCTTAGCAATCAGCCCCAGCATTTT,.,TRBJ1-5,TRBV6-5,once
CASWTSGAVSGELFF,TGTGCCAGTTGGACTAGCGGGGCCGTATCCGGGGAGCTGTTTTTT,TRBD2,TRBJ2-2,TRBV19,.
CASSNRDTAYNEQFF,TGCGCCAGCAGCAACCGGGACACAGCCTACAATGAGCAGTTCTTC,.,TRBJ2-1,TRBV5-1,.
CASSLDRERNPYGYTF,TGCGCCAGCAGCCTCGACAGGGAGAGGAATCCCTATGGCTACACCTTC,TRBD1,TRBJ1-2,TRBV4-1,.
CASSQGFNQPQHF,TGTGCCAGTAGCCAGGGTTTCAATCAGCCCCAGCATTTT,.,TRBJ1-5,TRBV19,.
CASSEKGAGGTQYF,TGTGCCAGCAGTGAAAAGGGGGCAGGCGGTACGCAGTATTTT,TRBD1,TRBJ2-3,TRBV25-1,.
CASSRTANTEAFF,TGTGCCAGCTCCCGGACAGCAAACACTGAAGCTTTCTTT,.,TRBJ1-1,TRBV6-4,.
CATGESPGQGADGEKLFF,TGTGCCACCGGCGAGTCACCGGGACAGGGGGCGGATGGTGAAAAACTGTTTTTT,TRBD1,TRBJ1-4,TRBV24-1,.
CASSVDTSGGYNEQFF,TGTGCCAGCAGCGTAGATACTAGCGGGGGGTACAATGAGCAGTTCTTC,TRBD2,TRBJ2-1,TRBV9,once
CASSKSIPGKHGGDTIYF,TGTGCCAGCAGCAAAAGTATACCGGGAAAACATGGGGGGGACACCATATATTTT,.,TRBJ1-3,TRBV5-4,.
CASSTGQGTDTQYF,TGTGCCAGCAGCACGGGACAGGGGACAGATACGCAGTATTTT,TRBD1,TRBJ2-3,TRBV3-1/TRBV3-2,.
CAWSKRALDGYTF,TGTGCCTGGAGTAAGCGGGCGTTAGATGGCTACACCTTC,.,TRBJ1-2,TRBV30,.
CASGDRFPYEQYF,TGTGCCAGTGGAGACCGGTTCCCCTACGAGCAGTACTTC,.,TRBJ2-7,TRBV19,once
CASNERGGYNEQFF,TGTGCCAGCAACGAGCGGGGGGGTTACAATGAGCAGTTCTTC,TRBD2,TRBJ2-1,TRBV28,.
CASSLTGPWTQYF,TGTGCCAGCAGCTTGACAGGGCCGTGGACCCAGTACTTC,TRBD1,TRBJ2-5,TRBV12-3/TRBV12-4,.
CAWSVRGDTEAFF,TGTGCCTGGAGTGTTCGGGGTGACACTGAAGCTTTCTTT,.,TRBJ1-1,TRBV30,few
CASTNPAVRTDTQYF,TGTGCCAGCACCAATCCGGCGGTCCGCACAGATACGCAGTATTTT,.,TRBJ2-3,TRBV2,.
CATQTEGNQPQHF,TGTGCCACCCAAACTGAGGGCAATCAGCCCCAGCATTTT,.,TRBJ1-5,TRBV2,.
CATSRARGYSTTQYF,TGTGCCACCAGCAGAGCTAGGGGCTACAGCACAACGCAGTATTTT,.,TRBJ2-3,TRBV15,.
CASSITGGGSTEAFF,TGTGCCAGCAGCATAACAGGGGGCGGGAGCACTGAAGCTTTCTTT,TRBD1,TRBJ1-1,TRBV2,.
CASSYRGPDTEAFF,TGTGCCAGCAGCTACAGGGGGCCTGACACTGAAGCTTTCTTT,TRBD1,TRBJ1-1,TRBV7-6,.
CASSYGQGKTEAFF,TGTGCCAGCAGTTACGGACAGGGGAAAACTGAAGCTTTCTTT,TRBD1,TRBJ1-1,TRBV6-5,.
CASTLGTGAKETQYF,TGTGCCAGCACCCTTGGGACAGGGGCGAAAGAGACCCAGTACTTC,TRBD1,TRBJ2-5,TRBV6-5,.
CAKAPGGSGELFF,TGTGCCAAAGCGCCCGGGGGGTCCGGGGAGCTGTTTTTT,TRBD2,TRBJ2-2,TRBV27,once
CASSVSGQVTDTQYF,TGTGCCAGCAGTGTGTCAGGACAGGTAACAGATACGCAGTATTTT,TRBD1,TRBJ2-3,TRBV6-4,.
CASSPLAGGGDNEQFF,TGTGCCAGCAGCCCTCTAGCGGGAGGGGGCGACAATGAGCAGTTCTTC,TRBD2,TRBJ2-1,TRBV3-1/TRBV3-2,.
CASSEVTTGSDGYTF,TGTGCCAGCAGTGAAGTCACTACAGGGTCGGATGGCTACACCTTC,.,TRBJ1-2,TRBV2,.
CASGPGEGHEQFF,TGTGCTAGTGGCCCGGGTGAGGGCCATGAGCAGTTCTTC,.,TRBJ2-1,TRBV12-5,.
CASSISAGGFDGYTF,TGTGCCAGTAGTATCTCGGCAGGGGGTTTCGACGGCTACACCTTC,TRBD1,TRBJ1-2,TRBV19,.
CASSLELGDYGYTF,TGCGCCAGCAGCTTGGAATTGGGAGACTATGGCTACACCTTC,.,TRBJ1-2,TRBV5-1,.
CASSDGTSGTDTQYF,TGTGCCAGCAGCGATGGGACTAGCGGCACAGATACGCAGTATTTT,TRBD2,TRBJ2-3,TRBV7-3,.
CASSLERLGNSPLHF,TGTGCCAGCAGTTTAGAGAGGCTCGGTAATTCACCCCTCCACTTT,.,TRBJ1-6,TRBV28,.
CAILVRDSSYEQYF,TGTGCCATCCTAGTCCGGGACAGCTCCTACGAGCAGTACTTC,TRBD1,TRBJ2-7,TRBV6-5,.